These 20 T cell receptor beta chains share one sample of origin, sequenced in a study of shared clonotypes between healthy human individuals. Only in-frame clones appear in the TCRdb table, and some are missing; sequencing was by immunoSEQ multiplex PCR. The sample lists 2 million to 2.5 million clones; approximately 96% were seen once. Input material: naive CD4+ T cells sorted from blood. Subset denoted: CD45RA+ positively selected. The receptors shown here come from a man aged 18 to 29 in good health.

The chain joins TRBV10-3 to TRBJ2-7; no clear D. The CDR3 is made up of 14 amino acids. Germline V CDR1 and CDR2: ENHRY, SYGVKD. V lost 3 bases and J lost 0, with 9 bases in between. CDR3 region: CAISDGPSSYEQYF. The CDR3 DNA reads TGTGCCATCAGTGACGGACCCAGCTCCTACGAGCAGTACTTC.

About this clone itself: This specimen includes other DNA sequences encoding the same CDR3. The genes are TRBV28 and TRBJ1-2; D is uncertain. V dropped 7 bases and J dropped 2 bases, with 11 bases sitting between them. Germline assignment: CDR1 MDHEN and CDR2 SYDVKM. CDR3 length: 13 residues. The chain's CDR3 is CASTLDGNYGYTF. The CDR3 DNA reads TGTGCCAGCACCCTGGACGGAAACTATGGCTACACCTTC.

The chain joins TRBV10-3 to TRBJ2-5; D may be TRBD1 or TRBD2 (5 bases each). Germline CDR1 and CDR2: ENHRY and SYGVKD. Deletions cut 0 bases from V and 5 bases from J, with 7 bases between. CDR3 length equals 13 residues. CDR3 in DNA: TGTGCCATCAGTGAGTCGTGGGGGGAGACCCAGTACTTC. Its translation: CAISESWGETQYF.

Written as DNA, the CDR3 is TGTGCCAGCAGCCGCTCCCTAGCGCGGCCAGAGACCCAGTACTTC. As protein: CASSRSLARPETQYF. The V and J genes are TRBV28 and TRBJ2-5, with D perhaps matching TRBD2 (6 bases). In germline, CDR1 is MDHEN, CDR2 SYDVKM. Trimming stripped 6 bases from V and 4 bases from J, with 18 bases between. The CDR3 is 15 residues long.

This clone was counted once. V and J are TRBV5-4 and TRBJ1-4; D is perhaps TRBD1 (5 bases). The CDR3 length is 15 residues. Trimming removed 1 base from V and 4 bases from J, with 11 bases in between. Germline values: CDR1 SGHNT, CDR2 YYREEE (reference sequence). The CDR3, as DNA: TGTGCCAGCAGCTTGCGGGACGGAGATAATGAAAAACTGTTTTTT. Protein product: CASSLRDGDNEKLFF.

V and J are TRBV5-6 and TRBJ1-2; D ambiguous. The CDR3 runs to 14 residues. Trimming pared 6 bases from V and 1 base from J, leaving 13 bases between. Germline CDR1 is SGHDT and CDR2 is YYEEEE. For the CDR3, the DNA is TGTGCCAGCATCCGGCAGAACCTTAACTATGGCTACACCTTC. Its protein is CASIRQNLNYGYTF.

The CDR3 nucleotides are TGTGCCAGCAGGTGGCAGGGGGCGGACGAGCAGTACTTC. This sequence encodes CASRWQGADEQYF. The V call is TRBV27, the J call TRBJ2-7, with 8 bases aligning to TRBD1. CDR3 length: 13 amino acids. Germline V CDR1 and CDR2: MNHEY, SMNVEV (reference sequence). Trimming at V came to 6 bases and at J to 5 bases, leaving 6 bases not matched to a gene.

In regard to this clone: Other DNA sequences from this sample encode an identical CDR3 as well. This chain uses TRBV6-5 with TRBJ1-4; TRBD1 is a possible D gene (6 bases). The germline V gene encodes CDR1 MNHEY and CDR2 SVGAGI. This CDR3 region has 14 residues. Trimming removed 6 bases from V and 5 bases from J, with 13 bases in between. This CDR3 is CASSRGQGNEKLFF. CDR3 nucleotide sequence: TGTGCCAGCAGCCGGGGGCAGGGCAATGAAAAACTGTTTTTT.

This clone occurred once. CDR3 DNA: TGTGCCAGCAAAGGGGCAGGAGACTATGGCTACACCTTC. It is translated as CASKGAGDYGYTF. The J gene is TRBJ1-2, the V gene TRBV6-5, with D perhaps TRBD1 (5 bases). The germline V and J ends were trimmed by 7 bases and 3 bases, with 12 bases remaining between them. The germline V gene encodes CDR1 MNHEY and CDR2 SVGAGI. There are 13 residues in the CDR3.

The chain has TRBV6-5 and TRBJ2-7; D is unclear. CDR1 is MNHEY and CDR2 is SVGAGI in the germline V gene. The CDR3 has 15 amino acids. V lost 2 bases to trimming and J lost 2 bases, with 13 bases between them. The DNA of the CDR3 is TGTGCCAGCAGTTACAAGGCAGGCGATACCTACGAGCAGTACTTC. It codes for CASSYKAGDTYEQYF.

Comment on this clone: This sample includes further DNA sequences coding for the same CDR3. The CDR3 DNA follows: TGCGCCAGCAGCCTCGAAGGACAGTCGAACACTGAAGCTTTCTTT. Amino acids: CASSLEGQSNTEAFF. The chain is built from TRBV5-1 and TRBJ1-1, with D tentatively TRBD1 (6 bases). The CDR3 sequence is 15 residues long. V shed 4 bases and J shed 1 base, with 14 bases lying between them. The germline V gene has CDR1 SGHRS and CDR2 YFSETQ. Using reference TRBV5-1 and TRBJ1-1 for the parts outside the CDR3, the full variable domain is KAGVTQTPRYLIKTRGQQVTLSCSPISGHRSVSWYQQTPGQGLQFLFEYFSETQRNKGNFPGRFSGRQFSNSRSEMNVSTLELGDSALYLCASSLEGQSNTEAFFGQGTRLTVV.

This clone has just one count. The chain recombines TRBV7-9 with TRBJ2-7; possible D gene TRBD2, 6 bases. The CDR3 covers 14 residues. Germline CDR1 SEHNR, CDR2 FQNEAQ (reference sequence). V was trimmed by 4 bases and J by 6 bases, leaving 16 bases between them. The CDR3 loop reads CASSYRTGGSEQYF. The CDR3 DNA reads TGTGCCAGCAGCTACCGGACCGGAGGGAGCGAGCAGTACTTC.

This clone was counted once. This sample also contains other DNA sequences that code for the same CDR3. The rearrangement joins TRBV18 to TRBJ1-2, with TRBD1 matching 9 bases. The CDR3 spans 14 residues. J lost 4 bases, V lost 2 bases, and 2 bases had no gene match. The V gene's germline CDR1 is KGHSH and CDR2 LQKENI. CDR3 region: CASSPGGQGYGYTF. Here the CDR3 DNA reads TGTGCCAGCTCACCAGGGGGACAGGGCTATGGCTACACCTTC.

This rearrangement joins TRBV30 to TRBJ2-5; 8 bases fit TRBD2. With V trimmed by 7 bases and J by 9 bases, 19 bases remained unmatched. The germline V gene encodes CDR1 GTSNPN and CDR2 SVGIG (reference sequence). The CDR3 totals 15 residues. The CDR3 DNA reads TGTGCCTCAATCAACCGACTTCCGGGACTAGGAGCCCAGTACTTC. Translating it yields CASINRLPGLGAQYF.

This clone was seen only once. The rearrangement uses TRBV2 and TRBJ2-5; 13 bases align to TRBD2. Germline V lookup: CDR1 SNHLY, CDR2 FYNNEI. Losses at the gene ends were 5 bases for V and 5 bases for J; bases not matched to a gene: 14. This CDR3 spans 18 amino acids. The CDR3 DNA sequence: TGTGCCAGCAGTCCTAAGGGACTAGCGGGATGGGGGGAGGAGACCCAGTACTTC. As protein: CASSPKGLAGWGEETQYF.

The chain carries TRBV5-4 and TRBJ1-2, with 7 bases fitting TRBD1. The V segment lost 0 bases and the J segment 5 bases; nucleotides outside the gene matches: 7. Germline V lookup: CDR1 SGHNT, CDR2 YYREEE (reference sequence). The CDR3 runs to 15 residues. The CDR3 loop is CASSLGGTATYGYTF. DNA of the CDR3: TGTGCCAGCAGCTTGGGAGGGACAGCGACTTATGGCTACACCTTC.

V and J are TRBV9 and TRBJ2-7; D unresolved. The CDR3 has 14 residues. Germline CDR1 and CDR2: SGDLS and YYNGEE. Trimming shortened V by 0 bases and J by 2 bases, and 9 bases separated the two germline ends. CDR3 coding DNA: TGTGCCAGCAGCGTAGACCCCATAGCCTACGAGCAGTACTTC. Protein sequence: CASSVDPIAYEQYF.

V usage is TRBV10-3 and J usage is TRBJ2-2, with 8 bases aligning to TRBD2. The CDR3 totals 12 residues. Germline V gene data show CDR1 as ENHRY and CDR2 as SYGVKD. With 8 bases clipped from V and 7 bases from J, the junction kept 3 bases outside the gene matches. The CDR3 nucleotides are TGTGCCATCCAGCGGGGGCACGGGGAGCTGTTTTTT. This translates into CAIQRGHGELFF.

This chain joins TRBV2 and TRBJ2-2, with 11 bases matching TRBD2. CDR3 length: 15 residues. J was trimmed by 4 bases and V by 9 bases; bases with no gene match: 7. CDR1 and CDR2 (germline): SNHLY, FYNNEI. The CDR3 protein is CASAGTSGPTGELFF. CDR3 bases: TGTGCCAGTGCCGGGACTAGCGGACCCACCGGGGAGCTGTTTTTT.

The rearrangement uses TRBV27 and TRBJ1-2; D is uncertain. The ends were cut back, 3 bases at V and 6 bases at J, with 11 bases in the middle. The germline V gene encodes CDR1 MNHEY and CDR2 SMNVEV (reference sequence). The CDR3 loop spans 13 amino acids. CDR3 region: CASSFRAGHGYTF. The CDR3 region has the DNA TGTGCCAGCAGTTTTAGGGCAGGCCATGGCTACACCTTC.